This TCR beta chain was retrieved from a study of blood T cells in healthy people across ages (dated by TCRdb to between 2014 and 2017). General notes on the study: Template switching captured roughly one uniquely barcoded TCR beta cDNA molecule per two T cells in model experiments. The study analyzed two additional independent replicas of 1 million unique cDNA reads from the same blood draw for two donors, one aged 18 to 30 and one aged 80 or older. To avoid experimental bias, donors of different ages were spread randomly across the sequencing lanes. Four age groups were formed from the donors: young (average roughly 15 years), middle-aged (approximately 40), aged (roughly 59) and long-lived (around 82). The study measured age-related changes in TCR beta repertoire diversity using deep sequencing normalized with unique cDNA molecular identifiers. Broad study findings and their caveats: A strong correlation was found between observed TCR beta diversity and the percentage of naive T cells measured by flow cytometry. Because the CMV infection status of the donors was unknown, age-related changes in expanded clonotypes may potentially have been confounded. As age increased, observed TCR beta diversity per million T cells dropped in a roughly linear way, and a significant reduction was already evident by age 40. Conclusive comparison of naive and antigen-experienced compartments was prevented by the profiling of bulk unsorted PBMCs. Compared with the aged group, the long-lived group had more naive CD4+ T cells, fewer expanded clones and increased TCR diversity, suggesting age selection. Estimates of total diversity based on one million sequenced T cells were regarded as lower bounds and as underestimates.

The CDR3 starts with the cysteine, ends with the phenylalanine, and has 13 residues. Left in the record is the CDR3 DNA by itself, 39 bases read in frame from the first base. V drops 1 base and J drops 4 bases, leaving 8 bases in between. CDR1 and CDR2 are read off the germline V gene (reference sequence) as SEHNR and FQNEAQ. This clonotype was recorded many times. Its antigen is unknown. No base-level quality is on record; no much larger clone is a single base apart. Donors were 40 or so systemically healthy Caucasian individuals from Russia aged roughly 6 to 95 years. Each donor gave about 11 milliliters of peripheral blood, drawn into EDTA-treated Vacutainer tubes. Ficoll-Paque density-gradient centrifugation was used to isolate PBMCs, with at least 7 million obtained per sample. Total RNA, at least 6 micrograms per sample, was extracted from PBMCs with Trizol reagent. Naive CD45RAhigh/CD27high T cell percentages were measured by flow cytometry on a PBMC aliquot from every donor.

The receptor library was made with 5' RACE. The instrument given in TCRdb is Illumina HiSeq 2500. A second PCR of roughly 6 to 11 cycles was run with a J-beta primer mix and a sample-barcoded 5' primer. A unique molecular identifier was introduced onto each TCR beta cDNA molecule by a template-switch 5' adaptor carrying 12 random nucleotides. At least 2.5 million CDR3-containing paired-end reads were obtained from each sample. All of the RNA was converted into first-strand cDNA using the Mint cDNA synthesis kit, with a TRBC-specific oligonucleotide serving as the primer. Following uracil-DNA glycosylase treatment, a first 18-cycle PCR with universal primers M1SS and BC2_uni_R was performed on all cDNA. Concerning the study's data processing: For normalization, 1 million high-quality reads were randomly selected from each sample, with every read carrying a distinct molecular identifier. Instead of being binned into consensus sequences, reads that shared molecular identifiers were thrown out. CDR3 identification, clonotype clustering and error correction used MiTCR with a Q25 quality threshold and the strictest error-elimination algorithm. Lower-bound total TCR beta diversity was estimated with a nonparametric unseen species model using Euler transformation. TCRdb passed the public sequencing reads through fastp at Q25 and MiXCR, retaining productive beta sequences. Rows are combined by CDR3 protein, so each entry shows the most common genes and DNA. TCRdb assigned the V and J calls; the authors' analysis was not used. The sample table shows 1.4 million or so distinct CDR3 sequences, and roughly 43% are seen once. The ten largest clones represent around 4% of the sample.

The chain links TRBV7-9 with TRBJ2-7, with the D call perhaps TRBD1 or TRBD2, as 5 bases match in each case. This clonotype originated in a woman aged 18-29 years in good health. Sequenced: blood. The DNA sequence is as follows: TGTGCCAGCAGCTTAGTCGGGACGTACGAGCAGTACTTC. It specifies CASSLVGTYEQYF.